The source of this T cell receptor beta chain is a study of blood T cells in healthy people across ages. Findings and limits, study-wide: Considered underestimates were the diversity estimates obtained from one million T cells.

This CDR3 spans 15 amino acids. Trimming took 2 bases from V and 5 from J; bases not matched to a gene: 7. Germline CDR1 is SGHAT and CDR2 is FQDESV (reference sequence). On this clonotype itself: Its matching antigen is unknown.

A second PCR, run for roughly 7 to 12 cycles, used a sample-barcoded 5' primer plus a J-beta primer mix. All cDNA molecules were each tagged by a template-switch adaptor with 12 random nucleotides. TCRdb re-derived calls from the 5' RACE reads in MiXCR, one entry per CDR3 protein. The sample lists 1.5 million to 2 million distinct CDR3 sequences, roughly 49% seen once, with approximately 2.1% in the top ten. Per sample, a minimum of 6 million PBMCs were isolated. V and J are TRBV11-1 and TRBJ2-3; 7 bases align to TRBD2. The sequenced sample was blood. This TCR came from a woman in her thirties or forties in good health. CDR3 bases: TGTGCCAGCAGCTTAAGGGCAGGGAGGGAAGATACGCAGTATTTT. This translates into CASSLRAGREDTQYF. Full variable domain (remainder filled in from reference TRBV11-1 and TRBJ2-3): EAEVAQSPRYKITEKSQAVAFWCDPISGHATLYWYRQILGQGPELLVQFQDESVVDDSQLPKDRFSAERLKGVDSTLKIQPAELGDSAMYLCASSLRAGREDTQYFGPGTRLTVL.